The present TCR beta chain was sequenced within a study of siplizumab effects on memory and regulatory T cells. Whole-study findings and limits: Roughly 75-97% of dividing CD4+ or CD8+ clones were without an attributable naive or memory phenotype. Among sequences traceable to unstimulated CD4+ memory cells, alloreactive ones were significantly reduced by siplizumab. Siplizumab cultures yielded proliferating Tregs whose suppressive function was not confirmed.

Profiling relied on immunoSEQ multiplex PCR, and the TCRdb table lists in-frame clones only, not all of them. The sample gives more than 85,000 clones, about 90% of which show up once; about 0.7% is in the top ten. Per germline, CDR1 SGHTA and CDR2 FQGNSA. The CDR3 consists of 14 residues. Unmatched junction bases numbered 9, after V lost 7 bases and J lost 7 bases. In regard to this clone: Its specificity is unknown.

The V gene is TRBV7-2, the J gene TRBJ2-1, with 8 bases identical to TRBD2. The source material was Tregs sorted from blood. The sequence came from a human donor in good health. The CDR3 nucleotides read TGTGCCAGCAAGTCACAGGCTAGCGGGAATGAGCAGTTCTTC. It is translated as CASKSQASGNEQFF.